This T cell receptor (beta chain) was documented in a study of T cell responses to AZD1222 COVID-19 vaccine. General study points: Two doses of AZD1222 preceded a rise in Spike-specific TCR breadth and depth. Clonal diversity may have been underestimated, and the donors were mostly white British, with more females than males. Unmutated variant regions reportedly attract nearly half of all spike-specific TCRs.

On this clone: Its matching antigen is unknown.

CDR1 is GTSNPN and CDR2 is SVGIG in the germline V gene (reference sequence). V gave up 3 bases and J gave up 4 bases, with 4 bases separating them. The CDR3 runs 11 residues. TCRdb's copy holds only in-frame clones and misses some; the assay was immunoSEQ multiplex PCR. The sample includes under 150,000 clones, approximately 86% of them seen just once. Both about-4-week and about-12-week second-dose recipients were combined. This clonotype was obtained from an adult who received the AZD1222 COVID-19 vaccine. The chain recombines TRBV30 with TRBJ1-3; no firm D call. The specimen was peripheral blood, collected 28 days after the second AZD1222 dose. In nucleotides, the CDR3 is TGTGCCTGGAGACTGGGAAACACCATATATTTT. Its protein product is CAWRLGNTIYF.